This T cell receptor (beta chain) was observed in a study of CD8+ T cells in alopecia areata. Points from the study as a whole: Many expanded lesional clones persisted in scalp and blood during tofacitinib treatment.

Documented treatment: oral pan-JAK inhibitor, 5-10 mg twice daily. Following RNA extraction, reverse transcription yielded cDNA that acted as the sequencing template. TCRdb's copy holds only in-frame clones and misses some; the assay was immunoSEQ multiplex PCR. The sample holds more than 200,000 clones, around 65% seen once. This CDR3 contains 13 residues. The germline V gene encodes CDR1 SQVTM and CDR2 ANQGSEA. V was clipped by 4 bases and J by 5 bases, with 15 bases between them. This clone showed up just a few times. No antigen is known for it. V usage is TRBV29-1 and J usage is TRBJ2-7, with D possibly matching TRBD1 (6 bases). The sequencing here drew on CD4+ T cells sorted from blood, taken at approximately week 44, from a patient treated with tofacitinib. The source of this sequence is a human donor with alopecia areata. The chain's CDR3 is CSVGGHYLNEQYF. CDR3 bases: TGCAGCGTTGGGGGACACTACCTGAACGAGCAGTACTTC.